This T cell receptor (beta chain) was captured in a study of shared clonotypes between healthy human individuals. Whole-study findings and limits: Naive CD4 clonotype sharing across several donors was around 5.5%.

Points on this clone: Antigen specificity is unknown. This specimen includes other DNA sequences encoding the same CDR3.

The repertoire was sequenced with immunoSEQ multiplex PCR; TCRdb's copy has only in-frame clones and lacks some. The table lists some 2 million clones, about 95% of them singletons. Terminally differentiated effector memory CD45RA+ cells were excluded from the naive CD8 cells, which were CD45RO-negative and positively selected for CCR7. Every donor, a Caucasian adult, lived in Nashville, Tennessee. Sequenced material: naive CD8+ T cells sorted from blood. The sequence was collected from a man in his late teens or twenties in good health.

The CDR3 loop is CASSLEGGAYGYTF. The CDR3 region has the DNA TGTGCCAGCAGCTTAGAAGGCGGAGCCTATGGCTACACCTTC. The rearrangement links TRBV7-9 to TRBJ1-2; D gene ambiguous. CDR1 and CDR2 from the germline V gene are SEHNR and FQNEAQ (reference sequence). The CDR3 sequence is 14 residues long. V lost 1 base and J 4 bases, leaving 10 bases between the germline ends.